This TCR beta chain stems from a study of blood T cell repertoires in COVID-19. The CDR3 is 14 residues long. V lost 1 base and J 5 bases, leaving 14 bases between the germline ends. CDR1 is GTSNPN, CDR2 SVGIG, per germline (reference sequence). Individuals aged roughly 18 to 100 years were recruited from around 22 US areas. The data were produced by immunoSEQ multiplex PCR, yet TCRdb's version contains in-frame clones alone and is incomplete. The table includes some 220,000 clones, about 80% detected once. This receptor was obtained from a woman between 40 and 55 years old with acute COVID-19. The chain combines TRBV30 with TRBJ2-5; possibly TRBD1 for D (6 bases). Sequenced material: PBMCs or T cells enriched from blood (not recorded which). The chain's CDR3 is CAWSGSRGLETQYF. As DNA, the CDR3 is TGTGCCTGGAGTGGATCCAGGGGCCTGGAGACCCAGTACTTC.